What follows is one T cell receptor beta chain and its context. It was with 60 Vbeta and 13 Jbeta primers that the PCR ran. The repertoire was sequenced with immunoSEQ multiplex PCR; TCRdb's copy has only in-frame clones and lacks some. This table holds 150,000 or so clones, nearly 80% found once. The V and J ends lost 4 bases and 4 bases, in that order; junction bases with no gene match: 8. This CDR3 is built from 15 residues. The germline V gene has CDR1 LGHNA and CDR2 YNFKEQ. This sample stems from a study of cytomegalovirus exposure and HLA in healthy donors. Sequencing input: PBMCs. The rearrangement uses TRBV4-2 and TRBJ2-5; 8 positions agree with TRBD2. This TCR was sampled from a woman aged 40 to 49 in good health and CMV-seronegative. Here the CDR3 reads CASSLGQRERETQYF. CDR3 in DNA: TGTGCCAGCAGCCTAGGCCAGCGGGAGAGAGAGACCCAGTACTTC.